The 2 T cell receptor beta chains listed next were all sequenced from one sample in a study of blood T cell repertoires in COVID-19. Some clones are missing from TCRdb's copy, which holds only in-frame ones; the method was immunoSEQ multiplex PCR. The table lists under 200,000 clones, about 80% of them singletons. The material sequenced was PBMCs or T cells enriched from blood (not recorded which). The receptors originated from a man between 50 and 59 years old who had recovered from COVID-19.

The count of this clone is one. The CDR3 bases are TGTGCCAGCAGCGTAGGACCGAGCTCAGGGAATTCACCCCTCCACTTT. It specifies CASSVGPSSGNSPLHF. V gene TRBV9 combines with J gene TRBJ1-6, with TRBD1 as a possible D gene (5 bases). This CDR3 region has 16 residues. CDR1 SGDLS and CDR2 YYNGEE come from the germline V gene. The V and J ends lost 0 bases and 7 bases respectively, with 14 bases between them. Combining the CDR3 with reference TRBV9 and TRBJ1-6 gives the whole variable domain DSGVTQTPKHLITATGQRVTLRCSPRSGDLSVYWYQQSLDQGLQFLIQYYNGEERAKGNILERFSAQQFPDLHSELNLSSLELGDSALYFCASSVGPSSGNSPLHFGNGTRLTVT.

V and J are TRBV5-1 and TRBJ2-3; no definite D call. Trimming took off 4 bases at V and 0 bases at J, with 15 bases between the two ends. CDR3 size: 16 residues. The germline CDR1 and CDR2 sequences are SGHRS and YFSETQ. The CDR3 bases are TGCGCCAGCAGCCCCCCTCTTCTAAGCAGCACAGATACGCAGTATTTT. Amino acid sequence: CASSPPLLSSTDTQYF.